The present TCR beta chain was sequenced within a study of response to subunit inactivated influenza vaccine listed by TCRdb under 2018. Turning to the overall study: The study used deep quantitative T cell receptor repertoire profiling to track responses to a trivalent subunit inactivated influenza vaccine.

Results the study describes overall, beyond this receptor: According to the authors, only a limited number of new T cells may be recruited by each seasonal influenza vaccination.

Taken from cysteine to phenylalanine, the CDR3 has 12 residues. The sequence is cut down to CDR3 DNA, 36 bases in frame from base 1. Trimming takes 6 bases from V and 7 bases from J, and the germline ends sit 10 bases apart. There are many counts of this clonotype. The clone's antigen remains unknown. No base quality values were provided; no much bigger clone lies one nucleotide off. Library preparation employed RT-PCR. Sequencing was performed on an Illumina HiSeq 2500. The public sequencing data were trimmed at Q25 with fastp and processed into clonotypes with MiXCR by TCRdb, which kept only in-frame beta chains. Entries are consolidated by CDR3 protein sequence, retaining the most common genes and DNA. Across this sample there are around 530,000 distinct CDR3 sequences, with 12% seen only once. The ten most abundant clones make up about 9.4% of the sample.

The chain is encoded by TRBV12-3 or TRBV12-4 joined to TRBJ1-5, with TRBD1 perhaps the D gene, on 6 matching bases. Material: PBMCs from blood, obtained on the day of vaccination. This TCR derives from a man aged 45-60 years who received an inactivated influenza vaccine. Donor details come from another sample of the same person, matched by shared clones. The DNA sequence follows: TGTGCCAGCAGGCAGGGGTACCAGCCCCAGCATTTT. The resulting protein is CASRQGYQPQHF.